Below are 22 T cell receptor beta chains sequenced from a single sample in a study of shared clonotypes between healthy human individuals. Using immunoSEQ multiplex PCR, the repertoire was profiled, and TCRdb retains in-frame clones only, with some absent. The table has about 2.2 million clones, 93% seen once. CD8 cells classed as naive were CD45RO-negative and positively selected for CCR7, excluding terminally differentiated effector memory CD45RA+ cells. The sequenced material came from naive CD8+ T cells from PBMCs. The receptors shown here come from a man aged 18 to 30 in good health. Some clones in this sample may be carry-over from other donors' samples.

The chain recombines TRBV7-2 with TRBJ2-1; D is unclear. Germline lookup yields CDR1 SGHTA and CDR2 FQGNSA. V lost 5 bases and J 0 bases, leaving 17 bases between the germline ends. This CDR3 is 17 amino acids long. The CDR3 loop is CASSPGPLGNSYNEQFF. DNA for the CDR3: TGTGCCAGCAGCCCAGGACCCTTAGGGAACTCCTACAATGAGCAGTTCTTC.

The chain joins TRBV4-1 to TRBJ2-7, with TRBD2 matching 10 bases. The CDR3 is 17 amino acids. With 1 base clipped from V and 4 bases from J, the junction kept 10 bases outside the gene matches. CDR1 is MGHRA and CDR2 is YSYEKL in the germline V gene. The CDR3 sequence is CASSQATMGTSVYEQYF. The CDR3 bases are TGCGCCAGCAGCCAAGCTACTATGGGGACTAGCGTTTACGAGCAGTACTTC.

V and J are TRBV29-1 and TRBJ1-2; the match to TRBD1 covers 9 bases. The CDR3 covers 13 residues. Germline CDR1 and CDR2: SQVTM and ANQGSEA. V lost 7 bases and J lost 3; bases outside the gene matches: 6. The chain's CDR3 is CSATGGADYGYTF. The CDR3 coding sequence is TGCAGCGCAACAGGGGGCGCAGACTATGGCTACACCTTC.

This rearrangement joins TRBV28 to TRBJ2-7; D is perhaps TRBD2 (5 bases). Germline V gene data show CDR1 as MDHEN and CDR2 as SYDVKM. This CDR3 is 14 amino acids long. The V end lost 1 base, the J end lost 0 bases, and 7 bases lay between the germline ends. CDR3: CASSLFGDSYEQYF. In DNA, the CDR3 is TGTGCCAGCAGTTTATTCGGGGACTCCTACGAGCAGTACTTC.

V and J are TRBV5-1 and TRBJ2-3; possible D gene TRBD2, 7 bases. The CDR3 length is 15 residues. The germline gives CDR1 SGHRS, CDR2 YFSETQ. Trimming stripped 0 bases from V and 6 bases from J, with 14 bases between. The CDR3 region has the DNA TGCGCCAGCAGCTTGGGTTACAGGGAGGGGGATACGCAGTATTTT. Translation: CASSLGYREGDTQYF.

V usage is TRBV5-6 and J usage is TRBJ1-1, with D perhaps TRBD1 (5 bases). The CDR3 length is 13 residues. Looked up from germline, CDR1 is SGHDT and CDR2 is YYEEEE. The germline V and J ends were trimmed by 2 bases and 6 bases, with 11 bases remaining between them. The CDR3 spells CASSFRGQAEAFF. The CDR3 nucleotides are TGTGCCAGCAGCTTTCGTGGACAAGCTGAAGCTTTCTTT. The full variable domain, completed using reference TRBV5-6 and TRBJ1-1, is DAGVTQSPTHLIKTRGQQVTLRCSPKSGHDTVSWYQQALGQGPQFIFQYYEEEERQRGNFPDRFSGHQFPNYSSELNVNALLLGDSALYLCASSFRGQAEAFFGQGTRLTVV.

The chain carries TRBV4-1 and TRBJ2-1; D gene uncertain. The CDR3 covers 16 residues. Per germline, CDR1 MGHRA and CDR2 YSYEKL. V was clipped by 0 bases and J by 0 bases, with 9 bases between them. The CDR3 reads CASSQDRFPSYNEQFF. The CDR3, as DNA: TGCGCCAGCAGCCAAGACAGGTTCCCCTCCTACAATGAGCAGTTCTTC.

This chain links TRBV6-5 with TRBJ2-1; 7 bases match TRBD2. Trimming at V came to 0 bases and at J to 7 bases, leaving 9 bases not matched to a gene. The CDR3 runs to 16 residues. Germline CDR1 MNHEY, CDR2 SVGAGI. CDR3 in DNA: TGTGCCAGCAGTTACTCAGGGGAGGGCCGGGGAAATGAGCAGTTCTTC. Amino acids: CASSYSGEGRGNEQFF.

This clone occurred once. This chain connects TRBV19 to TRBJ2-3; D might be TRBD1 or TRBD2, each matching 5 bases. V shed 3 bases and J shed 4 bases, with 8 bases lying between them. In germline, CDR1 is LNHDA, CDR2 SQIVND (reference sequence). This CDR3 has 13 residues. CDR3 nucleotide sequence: TGTGCCAGTAGTATCCGGGACGCAGATACGCAGTATTTT. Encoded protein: CASSIRDADTQYF. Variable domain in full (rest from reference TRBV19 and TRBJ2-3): DGGITQSPKYLFRKEGQNVTLSCEQNLNHDAMYWYRQDPGQGLRLIYYSQIVNDFQKGDIAEGYSVSREKKESFPLTVTSAQKNPTAFYLCASSIRDADTQYFGPGTRLTVL.

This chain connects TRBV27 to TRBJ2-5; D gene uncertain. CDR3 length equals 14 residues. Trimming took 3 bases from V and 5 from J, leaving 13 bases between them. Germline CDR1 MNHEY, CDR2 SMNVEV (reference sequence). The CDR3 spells CASSFRTPGETQYF. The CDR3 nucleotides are TGTGCCAGCAGTTTTCGTACGCCTGGGGAGACCCAGTACTTC.

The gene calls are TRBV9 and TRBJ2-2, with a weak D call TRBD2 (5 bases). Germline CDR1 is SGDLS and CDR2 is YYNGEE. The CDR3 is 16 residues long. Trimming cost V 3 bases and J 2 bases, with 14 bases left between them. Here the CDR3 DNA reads TGTGCCAGCAGCGCGTCGGGAAGTCGAAACACCGGGGAGCTGTTTTTT. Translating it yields CASSASGSRNTGELFF.

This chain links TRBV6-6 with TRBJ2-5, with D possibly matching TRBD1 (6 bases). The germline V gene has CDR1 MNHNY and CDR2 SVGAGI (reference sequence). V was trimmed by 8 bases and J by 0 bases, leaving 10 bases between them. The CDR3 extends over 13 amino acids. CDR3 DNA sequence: TGTGCCAGCGGCGACAGGTACCAAGAGACCCAGTACTTC. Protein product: CASGDRYQETQYF.

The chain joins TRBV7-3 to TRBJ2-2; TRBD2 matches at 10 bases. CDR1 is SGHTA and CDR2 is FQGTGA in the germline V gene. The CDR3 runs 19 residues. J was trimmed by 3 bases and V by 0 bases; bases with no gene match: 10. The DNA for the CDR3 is TGTGCCAGCAGCTTAACGGGGCTAGCGGGAGAGGCGGACACCGGGGAGCTGTTTTTT. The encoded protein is CASSLTGLAGEADTGELFF.

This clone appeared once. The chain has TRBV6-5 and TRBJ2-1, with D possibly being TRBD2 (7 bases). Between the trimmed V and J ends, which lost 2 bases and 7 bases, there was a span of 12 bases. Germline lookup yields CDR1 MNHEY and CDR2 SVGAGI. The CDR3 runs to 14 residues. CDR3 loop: CASSYGGGQNEQFF. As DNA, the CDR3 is TGTGCCAGCAGTTACGGGGGGGGCCAGAATGAGCAGTTCTTC.

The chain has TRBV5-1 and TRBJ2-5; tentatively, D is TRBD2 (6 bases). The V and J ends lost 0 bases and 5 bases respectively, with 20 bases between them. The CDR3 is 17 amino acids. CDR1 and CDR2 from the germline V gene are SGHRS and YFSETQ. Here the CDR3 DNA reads TGCGCCAGCAGCTTGGAGGCCCAGTCCACAGCGGGTGAGACCCAGTACTTC. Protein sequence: CASSLEAQSTAGETQYF. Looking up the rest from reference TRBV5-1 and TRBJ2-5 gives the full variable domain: KAGVTQTPRYLIKTRGQQVTLSCSPISGHRSVSWYQQTPGQGLQFLFEYFSETQRNKGNFPGRFSGRQFSNSRSEMNVSTLELGDSALYLCASSLEAQSTAGETQYFGPGTRLLVL.

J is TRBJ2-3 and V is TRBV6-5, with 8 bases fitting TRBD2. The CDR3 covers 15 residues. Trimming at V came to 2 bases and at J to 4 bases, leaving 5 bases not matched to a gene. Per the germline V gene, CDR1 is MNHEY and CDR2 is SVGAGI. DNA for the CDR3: TGTGCCAGCAGTTACGGGACTAGTCTCCCAGATACGCAGTATTTT. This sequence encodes CASSYGTSLPDTQYF.

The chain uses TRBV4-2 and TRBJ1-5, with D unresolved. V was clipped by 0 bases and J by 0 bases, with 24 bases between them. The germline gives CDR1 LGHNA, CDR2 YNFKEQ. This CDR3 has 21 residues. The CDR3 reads CASSQELRLGITTDSNQPQHF. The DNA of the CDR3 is TGTGCCAGCAGCCAAGAGCTGAGGCTGGGGATTACGACGGATAGCAATCAGCCCCAGCATTTT.

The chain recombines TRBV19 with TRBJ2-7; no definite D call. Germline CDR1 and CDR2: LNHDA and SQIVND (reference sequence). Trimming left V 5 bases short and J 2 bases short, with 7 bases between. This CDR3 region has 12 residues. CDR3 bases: TGTGCCAGTAGTCTACGGCCCTACGAGCAGTACTTC. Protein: CASSLRPYEQYF.

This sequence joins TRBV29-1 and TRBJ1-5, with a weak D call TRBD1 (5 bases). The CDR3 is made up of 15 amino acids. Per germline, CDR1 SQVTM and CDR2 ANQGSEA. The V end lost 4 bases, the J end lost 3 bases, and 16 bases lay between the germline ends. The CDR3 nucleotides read TGCAGCGTTGTCTTGTCAGGGAGGCCCAATCAGCCCCAGCATTTT. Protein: CSVVLSGRPNQPQHF.

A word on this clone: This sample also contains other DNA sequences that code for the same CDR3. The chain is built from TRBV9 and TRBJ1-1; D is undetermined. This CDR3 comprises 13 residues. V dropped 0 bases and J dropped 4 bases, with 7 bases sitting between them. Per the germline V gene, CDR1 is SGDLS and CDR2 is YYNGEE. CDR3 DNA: TGTGCCAGCAGCGTAGGACGAACCACTGAAGCTTTCTTT. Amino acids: CASSVGRTTEAFF.

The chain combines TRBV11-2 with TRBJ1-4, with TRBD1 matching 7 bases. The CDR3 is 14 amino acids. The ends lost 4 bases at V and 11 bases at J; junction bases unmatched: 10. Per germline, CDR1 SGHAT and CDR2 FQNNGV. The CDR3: CASSSPRGRMKLFF. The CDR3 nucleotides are TGTGCCAGCAGCTCGCCCAGGGGGAGGATGAAACTGTTTTTT.

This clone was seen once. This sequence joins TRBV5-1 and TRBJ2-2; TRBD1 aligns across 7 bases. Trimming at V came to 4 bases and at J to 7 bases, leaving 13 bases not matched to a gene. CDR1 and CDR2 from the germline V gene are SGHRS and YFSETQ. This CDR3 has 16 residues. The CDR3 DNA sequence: TGCGCCAGCAGCCCGCTAGAGGGGGCGCGCATCGGGGAGCTGTTTTTT. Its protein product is CASSPLEGARIGELFF.